This entry concerns a single TCR beta chain. These data belong to a study of T-cell reconstitution after alpha-beta-depleted transplantation in children. TCRbeta library preparation incorporated unique molecular identifiers. A single record per CDR3 protein comes from TCRdb applying MiXCR to the PCR reads. The table shows fewer than 450,000 distinct CDR3 sequences, with under 20% occurring only once. The CDR3 totals 17 residues. Germline V gives CDR1 MNHEY, CDR2 SVGAGI. Trimming left V 2 bases short and J 4 bases short, with 18 bases between. The rearrangement joins TRBV6-5 to TRBJ2-4, with D perhaps matching TRBD1 (5 bases). The sequencing used PBMCs, mostly from graft donor cells, collected 360 days after TCRalphabeta/CD19-depleted stem cell transplant. This clonotype was obtained from a male patient under 10 years old who had a stem cell transplant for acute lymphoblastic leukemia, so the T cells may come from the graft donor. Written as DNA, the CDR3 is TGTGCCAGCAGTTACACAGACAGAGCCCACGGGAAAAACATTCAGTACTTC. Translated: CASSYTDRAHGKNIQYF.